This T cell receptor beta chain was captured by sequencing in a study of T cell repertoires in cytomegalovirus infection. Study at large: Public TCR beta signatures provided an indication of both CMV infection and a matching HLA type.

This clonotype appeared once. TCRdb re-derived calls from the reads in MiXCR, one entry per CDR3 protein. The sample lists approximately 130,000 distinct CDR3 sequences; roughly 9% were seen once. V lost 5 bases, J lost 6 bases, and 4 bases stayed unmatched. CDR1 is SQVTM, CDR2 ANQGSEA, per germline. The CDR3 has 13 residues. The clonotype was recovered from a human donor in good health (CMV status not recorded). Some clones in this sample may be carry-over from other donors' samples. The sample was PBMCs. The chain joins TRBV29-1 to TRBJ2-1, with 10 bases fitting TRBD2. The CDR3 coding sequence is TGCAGCGTTCAACTAGCGGGGTTCAATGAGCAGTTCTTC. This encodes CSVQLAGFNEQFF.